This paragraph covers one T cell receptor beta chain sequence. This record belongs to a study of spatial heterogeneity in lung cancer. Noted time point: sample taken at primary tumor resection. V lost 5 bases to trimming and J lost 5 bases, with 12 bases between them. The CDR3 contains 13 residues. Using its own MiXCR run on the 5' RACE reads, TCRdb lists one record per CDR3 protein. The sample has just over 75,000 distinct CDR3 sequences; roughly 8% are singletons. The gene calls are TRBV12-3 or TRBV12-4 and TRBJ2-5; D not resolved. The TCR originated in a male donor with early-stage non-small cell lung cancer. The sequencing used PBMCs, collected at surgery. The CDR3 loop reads CASSGRGRETQYF. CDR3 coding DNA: TGTGCCAGCAGTGGCCGAGGTCGGGAGACCCAGTACTTC.